This T cell receptor (beta chain) derives from a study of T-cell reconstitution after alpha-beta-depleted transplantation in children. Study-wide results and limits: Elevated TCRbeta diversity at day 60 was traced, in some patients, to surviving recipient T cells and thymic progenitors. Reportedly, roughly two months post-transplant, alpha-beta T cells arose from several hundred expanded graft clones. The authors attributed T-cell counts and diversity one year after transplant mostly to newly produced T cells.

The TCRbeta library was prepared with unique molecular identifiers. TCRdb independently ran MiXCR on the PCR reads; one entry per CDR3 protein. The sample records approximately 650,000 distinct CDR3 sequences, approximately 14% being singletons. Germline lookup yields CDR1 SQVTM and CDR2 ANQGSEA. V gave up 3 bases and J gave up 0 bases; unmatched junction bases: 5. This CDR3 contains 16 residues. Notes on this clonotype: Its target is unknown.

This chain uses TRBV29-1 with TRBJ2-7; 13 bases are shared with TRBD2. The TCR sequence derives from a girl aged 2 to 10 with congenital amegakaryocytic thrombocytopenia, due to receive a stem cell transplant. This sample comprised PBMCs, obtained before TCRalphabeta/CD19-depleted stem cell transplant. CDR3 region: CSVDGTSGRDSYEQYF. The CDR3 coding sequence is TGCAGCGTTGATGGCACTAGCGGGAGGGACTCCTACGAGCAGTACTTC.